What follows is one TCR beta chain and its context. What it binds is unknown. This sample was included in a study of cytomegalovirus exposure and HLA in healthy donors. Study outcomes and limitations: The productive fraction for most TCR beta V segments was about 87% or about 30% in an earlier analysis.

This donor lacks a recorded CMV serostatus. Germline assignment: CDR1 MNHNY and CDR2 SVGAGI (reference sequence). The CDR3 totals 15 residues. After removal of 6 bases from V and 5 bases from J, the junction contained 10 bases not matched to a gene. Vbeta (60) and Jbeta (13) primers were used in the PCR. Original processing methods: Later reanalysis found 75 million to 100 million unique TCR beta chains, roughly 10 million of them shared. Only in-frame clones appear in the TCRdb table, and some are missing; sequencing was by immunoSEQ multiplex PCR. V, J and clone size derive from that table, while D and trimming were established from the DNA sequence. This sample has 85,000 to 100,000 clones, with under 75% found just once.

Sequencing was carried out using PBMCs. This chain connects TRBV6-6 to TRBJ1-5; 7 positions match TRBD1. The source of this sequence is a human donor in good health. The CDR3 DNA reads as TGTGCCAGCAGATCGGGACAGCGTCTTTATCAGCCCCAGCATTTT. This gives the protein CASRSGQRLYQPQHF.